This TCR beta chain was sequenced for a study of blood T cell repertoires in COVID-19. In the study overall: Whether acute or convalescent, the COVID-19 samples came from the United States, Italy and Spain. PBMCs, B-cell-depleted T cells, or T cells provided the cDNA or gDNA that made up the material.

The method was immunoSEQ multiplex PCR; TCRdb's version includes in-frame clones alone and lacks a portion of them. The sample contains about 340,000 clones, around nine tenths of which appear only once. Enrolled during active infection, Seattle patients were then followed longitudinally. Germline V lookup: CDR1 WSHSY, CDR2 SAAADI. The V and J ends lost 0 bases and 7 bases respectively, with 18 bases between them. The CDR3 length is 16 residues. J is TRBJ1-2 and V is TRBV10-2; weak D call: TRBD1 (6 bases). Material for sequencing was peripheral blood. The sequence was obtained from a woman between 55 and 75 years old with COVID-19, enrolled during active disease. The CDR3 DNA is TGCGCCAGCAGTGAGTCGGGGGGGCGCAGTACATTTGGCTACACCTTC. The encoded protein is CASSESGGRSTFGYTF.